Presented here are 14 T cell receptor beta chains from one specimen sequenced in a study of tumor-infiltrating lymphocytes in primary liver carcinoma. Joint extraction of RNA and DNA used roughly 19-31 mg of bulk tissue that was unsorted. The authors made TCR beta cDNA from 400 to 550 ng total RNA with a constant-region primer. Three-round nested multiplex PCR performed with slightly modified ARM-PCR produced the TCR beta libraries. The first two PCR rounds used TRBV1-TRBV30 forward primers with a C-beta reverse primer, about 10 cycles each. TCRdb used MiXCR to reprocess the multiplex PCR reads, holding one entry per CDR3 protein. The sample has around 190,000 distinct CDR3 sequences; approximately 86% are singletons. Specimen: tumor tissue from primary liver carcinoma. The receptors were sampled from a middle-aged man with primary liver carcinoma and hepatitis B virus infection.

The V call is TRBV11-2, the J call TRBJ2-5; TRBD2 might be the D (5 bases). The V gene's germline CDR1 is SGHAT and CDR2 FQNNGV. Trimming took off 5 bases at V and 5 bases at J, with 18 bases between the two ends. This CDR3 is built from 15 residues. CDR3: CASSPWTGLGETQYF. CDR3 DNA sequence: TGTGCCAGCAGCCCCTGGACTGGGCTGGGGGAGACCCAGTACTTC.

The chain employs TRBV6-2 or TRBV6-3 and TRBJ1-1, with D unresolved. The V end lost 3 bases, the J end lost 5 bases, and 7 bases lay between the germline ends. CDR1 is MNHEY, CDR2 SVGEGT, per germline. The CDR3 runs to 12 residues. CDR3 coding DNA: TGTGCCAGCAGTTATGGGGAAACTGAAGCTTTCTTT. Translating it yields CASSYGETEAFF.

This clonotype was recorded only once. The chain links TRBV6-5 to TRBJ2-3, with TRBD2 matching over 12 bases. The CDR3 length is 15 residues. CDR1 MNHEY and CDR2 SVGAGI come from the germline V gene. DNA of the CDR3: TGTACATGCAACCCAGGACTAGCGGGAACAGATACGCAGTATTTT. It encodes CTCNPGLAGTDTQYF.

In the case of this clonotype: Compared with germline, one end of the junction differs, possibly owing to a read error. The chain is built from TRBV6-5 and TRBJ2-7; TRBD1 might be the D (5 bases). This CDR3 is 13 amino acids long. The germline gives CDR1 MNHEY, CDR2 SVGAGI. The CDR3 spells CTSSRTRNYEQYF. CDR3 coding DNA: TGTACCAGCAGTCGGACAAGGAATTACGAGCAGTACTTC.

Concerning this clonotype: One end of the junction fails to match germline, which may point to a read error. The CDR3: CTSSVQWRSYEQYF. Here the CDR3 DNA reads TGTACCAGCAGTGTACAGTGGAGATCCTACGAGCAGTACTTC. The V call is TRBV6-1, the J call TRBJ2-7; D is ambiguous. This CDR3 is built from 14 residues. CDR1 and CDR2 from the germline V gene are MNHNS and SASEGT.

Regarding this clonotype: Compared with germline, one end of the junction differs, possibly owing to a read error. The CDR3 DNA is TGTGCCACCAGCCGATATTTGACCACCGGGGAGCTGTTTTTT. The encoded protein is CATSRYLTTGELFF. The V and J genes are TRBV11-2 and TRBJ2-2; D call uncertain. Looked up from germline, CDR1 is SGHAT and CDR2 is FQNNGV. This CDR3 comprises 14 residues.

Note on this clonotype: Compared with germline, one end of the junction differs, possibly owing to a read error. V is TRBV11-1 and J is TRBJ2-5; 10 bases agree with TRBD1. Germline CDR1 and CDR2: SGHAT and FQDESV (reference sequence). This CDR3 has 15 residues. CDR3 sequence: CANSLGTGERGAQYF. CDR3 nucleotides: TGTGCCAACAGCCTCGGGACAGGGGAGAGAGGGGCCCAGTACTTC.

This clonotype was recorded a few times. Mismatch with germline at one junction end may stem from a read error. The chain recombines TRBV12-3 or TRBV12-4 with TRBJ2-5; TRBD1 agrees at 12 bases. This CDR3 spans 15 amino acids. The CDR3 DNA is TGTGCTAGCAGTTCGGGACAGGGGGCGCGGGAGGCCCAGTACTTC. Amino acids: CASSSGQGAREAQYF.

The rearrangement uses TRBV7-9 and TRBJ2-7; maybe TRBD2 (7 bases). The length of the CDR3 is 16 residues. Germline V gives CDR1 SEHNR, CDR2 FQNEAQ (reference sequence). V gave up 7 bases and J gave up 3 bases, with 22 bases separating them. CDR3 sequence reads: CASTLAGVGGYYEQYF. The CDR3 bases are TGTGCCAGCACTTTAGCAGGGGTGGGGGGGTACTACGAGCAGTACTTC.

A word on this clonotype: The junction and the germline gene differ at one end; a read error may be behind it. V usage is TRBV5-6 and J usage is TRBJ2-2; D unresolved. Germline CDR1 SGHDT, CDR2 YYEEEE. This CDR3 is built from 14 residues. CDR3 nucleotide sequence: TGTGTCAGCAGCTTGGGTCCGAACACCGTGGAGCTGTTTTTT. It codes for CVSSLGPNTVELFF.

This clonotype was detected only a few times. An end of the junction does not agree with germline; a read error may underlie this. The genes are TRBV6-5 and TRBJ1-1, with 7 nucleotides matching TRBD1. Germline V CDR1 and CDR2: MNHEY, SVGAGI. The CDR3 is 14 residues long. The CDR3 region has the DNA TGTGCCAGCAGTTACAGGGGGACAGACACGGAAGCTTTCTTT. As protein: CASSYRGTDTEAFF.

As regards this clonotype: The germline gene is not matched at one end of the junction; a read error may be the cause. CDR3 residues: CSVEQDNSYERHF. The CDR3 nucleotides are TGCAGCGTTGAACAGGACAATTCCTACGAGCGGCACTTC. The V gene is TRBV29-1, the J gene TRBJ2-7; possibly TRBD1 or TRBD2 for D (5 bases each). Germline lookup yields CDR1 SQVTM and CDR2 ANQGSEA. The CDR3 contains 13 residues.

This clonotype was observed a few times. V is TRBV29-1 and J is TRBJ2-3; TRBD2 matches 7 bases. The CDR3 has 13 residues. J lost 1 base, V lost 7 bases, and 5 bases had no gene match. CDR1 is SQVTM and CDR2 is ANQGSEA in the germline V gene. The CDR3 DNA follows: TGCAGCGCTCATCGGGGGGGCACAGATACGCAGTATTTT. The encoded protein is CSAHRGGTDTQYF.

The chain combines TRBV6-2 or TRBV6-3 with TRBJ2-1; 8 bases map to TRBD1. In germline, CDR1 is MNHEY, CDR2 SVGEGT. The CDR3 length is 15 residues. J was trimmed by 4 bases and V by 7 bases; bases with no gene match: 9. The CDR3 DNA sequence: TGTGCCAGCATCTTACTCGACAGGGGTTACAATGAGCAGTTCTTC. It codes for CASILLDRGYNEQFF.